These T cell receptor beta chains were read from a single sample in a study of cytomegalovirus exposure and HLA in healthy donors. Libraries were prepared by immunoSEQ multiplex PCR; TCRdb keeps only in-frame clonotypes and omits some of them. The sample carries about 150,000 clones, roughly 80% recorded once. The specimen sequenced was PBMCs. Receptor source: a man aged 40-49 years in good health and CMV-seropositive. The CDR3 runs from the conserved cysteine through the conserved F or W. Each record gives: V gene, D gene, clone size, J gene, CDR3 protein, CDR3 DNA. The D gene is left open where the match is weak. Some rows have no size entry. The others give once, few or many, or a class for an expanded clone.

v_call: TRBV4-1; d_call: NA; clone_size: NA; j_call: TRBJ1-2; cdr3_aa: CASSQEPASTGGYTF; cdr3_nt: TGCGCCAGCAGCCAAGAACCGGCATCAACAGGGGGCTACACCTTC
v_call: TRBV28; d_call: NA; clone_size: NA; j_call: TRBJ1-4; cdr3_aa: CASWYPANEKLFF; cdr3_nt: TGTGCCAGCTGGTACCCGGCTAATGAAAAACTGTTTTTT
v_call: TRBV7-2; d_call: NA; clone_size: NA; j_call: TRBJ1-5; cdr3_aa: CASSLSALSSNQPQHF; cdr3_nt: TGTGCCAGCAGCCTGTCCGCGCTGTCAAGCAATCAGCCCCAGCATTTT
v_call: TRBV5-1; d_call: NA; clone_size: once; j_call: TRBJ2-1; cdr3_aa: CASSLRTPNEQFF; cdr3_nt: TGCGCCAGCAGCTTGCGGACTCCCAATGAGCAGTTCTTC
v_call: TRBV7-8; d_call: TRBD2; clone_size: once; j_call: TRBJ2-7; cdr3_aa: CASSPLGGSGSYEQYF; cdr3_nt: TGTGCCAGCAGCCCCCTAGGGGGTAGCGGGAGTTACGAGCAGTACTTC
v_call: TRBV30; d_call: NA; clone_size: NA; j_call: TRBJ2-2; cdr3_aa: CAWSVGIGGTGELFF; cdr3_nt: TGTGCCTGGAGTGTGGGGATAGGGGGAACCGGGGAGCTGTTTTTT
v_call: TRBV5-8; d_call: NA; clone_size: NA; j_call: TRBJ1-2; cdr3_aa: CASSVRGEGGYTF; cdr3_nt: TGTGCCAGCAGCGTTCGGGGAGAAGGCGGCTACACCTTC
v_call: TRBV6-1; d_call: NA; clone_size: few; j_call: TRBJ1-5; cdr3_aa: CASTQANQPQHF; cdr3_nt: TGTGCCAGCACCCAGGCGAATCAGCCCCAGCATTTT
v_call: TRBV5-4; d_call: NA; clone_size: NA; j_call: TRBJ2-7; cdr3_aa: CASSLVGGDHEQYF; cdr3_nt: TGTGCCAGCAGCTTGGTTGGTGGAGACCACGAGCAGTACTTC
v_call: TRBV5-1; d_call: NA; clone_size: NA; j_call: TRBJ2-5; cdr3_aa: CASSFQNQETQYF; cdr3_nt: TGCGCCAGCAGCTTTCAGAACCAAGAGACCCAGTACTTC
v_call: TRBV6-4; d_call: NA; clone_size: few; j_call: TRBJ2-1; cdr3_aa: CASSESDSSYNEQFF; cdr3_nt: TGTGCCAGCAGTGAATCGGACAGCTCCTACAATGAGCAGTTCTTC
v_call: TRBV6-1; d_call: NA; clone_size: few; j_call: TRBJ1-1; cdr3_aa: CASSWAGNTEAFF; cdr3_nt: TGTGCCAGCAGTTGGGCAGGGAACACTGAAGCTTTCTTT
v_call: TRBV7-2; d_call: TRBD2; clone_size: NA; j_call: TRBJ2-7; cdr3_aa: CASSSTGTSPEQYF; cdr3_nt: TGTGCCAGCAGCTCCACCGGGACTAGCCCCGAGCAGTACTTC
v_call: TRBV27; d_call: NA; clone_size: NA; j_call: TRBJ1-5; cdr3_aa: CASSRGGNQPQHF; cdr3_nt: TGTGCCAGCAGTAGGGGGGGGAATCAGCCCCAGCATTTT
v_call: TRBV28; d_call: NA; clone_size: NA; j_call: TRBJ2-7; cdr3_aa: CASSLLQDEQYF; cdr3_nt: TGTGCCAGCAGTTTATTACAGGACGAGCAGTACTTC
v_call: TRBV19; d_call: TRBD2; clone_size: few; j_call: TRBJ2-3; cdr3_aa: CASSLVASGSISTDTQYF; cdr3_nt: TGTGCCAGTAGCCTAGTGGCTAGCGGGAGCATTAGCACAGATACGCAGTATTTT
v_call: TRBV4-1; d_call: TRBD1; clone_size: NA; j_call: TRBJ1-2; cdr3_aa: CASSQSGNRDSYGYTF; cdr3_nt: TGCGCCAGCAGCCAGAGCGGTAACCGGGACAGCTATGGCTACACCTTC
v_call: TRBV30; d_call: TRBD1; clone_size: NA; j_call: TRBJ1-2; cdr3_aa: CAWRDLRTGNGYTF; cdr3_nt: TGTGCCTGGAGGGATCTGCGGACAGGGAATGGCTACACCTTC
v_call: TRBV7-2; d_call: NA; clone_size: NA; j_call: TRBJ2-1; cdr3_aa: CASSLRREQFF; cdr3_nt: TGTGCCAGCAGCTTAAGGAGGGAGCAGTTCTTC
v_call: TRBV27; d_call: NA; clone_size: NA; j_call: TRBJ2-3; cdr3_aa: CASSQGTAATQYF; cdr3_nt: TGTGCCAGCAGTCAAGGTACGGCGGCTACGCAGTATTTT
v_call: TRBV7-2; d_call: NA; clone_size: once; j_call: TRBJ2-7; cdr3_aa: CASSLGGGTGFYEQYF; cdr3_nt: TGTGCCAGCAGCTTGGGAGGCGGGACGGGGTTTTACGAGCAGTACTTC
v_call: TRBV2; d_call: NA; clone_size: NA; j_call: TRBJ1-1; cdr3_aa: CASIVGVITEAFF; cdr3_nt: TGTGCCAGCATAGTCGGGGTAATAACTGAAGCTTTCTTT
v_call: TRBV5-6; d_call: TRBD2; clone_size: NA; j_call: TRBJ2-3; cdr3_aa: CASSRAGLAGVDTQYF; cdr3_nt: TGTGCCAGCAGTCGCGCGGGACTAGCGGGAGTAGATACGCAGTATTTT
v_call: TRBV4-3; d_call: NA; clone_size: NA; j_call: TRBJ2-1; cdr3_aa: CASSRKTGTQTGEQFF; cdr3_nt: TGCGCCAGCAGCCGAAAAACAGGGACCCAAACAGGTGAGCAGTTCTTC
v_call: TRBV20-1; d_call: NA; clone_size: NA; j_call: TRBJ2-5; cdr3_aa: CSAFRETQYF; cdr3_nt: TGCAGTGCTTTCAGGGAGACCCAGTACTTC
v_call: TRBV5-1; d_call: TRBD2; clone_size: NA; j_call: TRBJ2-1; cdr3_aa: CASSPGTSGNYNEQFF; cdr3_nt: TGCGCCAGCAGCCCGGGGACTAGCGGAAACTACAATGAGCAGTTCTTC
v_call: TRBV9; d_call: TRBD2; clone_size: NA; j_call: TRBJ2-3; cdr3_aa: CASSVTSGRGKDTQYF; cdr3_nt: TGTGCCAGCAGCGTTACTAGCGGGAGAGGAAAAGATACGCAGTATTTT
v_call: TRBV11-2; d_call: TRBD2; clone_size: NA; j_call: TRBJ2-1; cdr3_aa: CASRPAGVISNEQFF; cdr3_nt: TGTGCCAGCAGACCAGCGGGAGTCATAAGCAATGAGCAGTTCTTC
v_call: TRBV29-1; d_call: NA; clone_size: once; j_call: TRBJ2-3; cdr3_aa: CSVRGLGISSTDTQYF; cdr3_nt: TGCAGCGTACGCGGGTTGGGGATATCTAGCACAGATACGCAGTATTTT
v_call: TRBV12-5; d_call: NA; clone_size: NA; j_call: TRBJ2-3; cdr3_aa: CASGAVTDTQYF; cdr3_nt: TGTGCTAGTGGAGCGGTCACAGATACGCAGTATTTT
v_call: TRBV7-6; d_call: NA; clone_size: NA; j_call: TRBJ1-3; cdr3_aa: CASSRRTVGSGNTIYF; cdr3_nt: TGTGCCAGCAGCCGTCGGACAGTCGGCTCTGGAAACACCATATATTTT
v_call: TRBV9; d_call: NA; clone_size: NA; j_call: TRBJ2-3; cdr3_aa: CASSVGTGGADTQYF; cdr3_nt: TGTGCCAGCAGCGTAGGGACGGGCGGGGCAGATACGCAGTATTTT
v_call: TRBV13; d_call: TRBD2; clone_size: NA; j_call: TRBJ2-7; cdr3_aa: CASSQGLAGGPEQYF; cdr3_nt: TGTGCCAGCAGCCAAGGGCTAGCGGGAGGGCCCGAGCAGTACTTC
v_call: TRBV5-1; d_call: TRBD2; clone_size: NA; j_call: TRBJ2-1; cdr3_aa: CASSLGLAGSYNEQFF; cdr3_nt: TGCGCCAGCAGCTTGGGGTTAGCGGGATCCTACAATGAGCAGTTCTTC
v_call: TRBV2; d_call: TRBD1; clone_size: NA; j_call: TRBJ2-5; cdr3_aa: CASSRDRAEETQYF; cdr3_nt: TGTGCCAGCAGTCGCGACAGGGCGGAAGAGACCCAGTACTTC
v_call: TRBV7-2; d_call: NA; clone_size: NA; j_call: TRBJ2-2; cdr3_aa: CASSSLFWEEDTGELFF; cdr3_nt: TGTGCCAGCAGCTCCCTCTTCTGGGAGGAGGACACCGGGGAGCTGTTTTTT
v_call: TRBV2; d_call: NA; clone_size: once; j_call: TRBJ1-3; cdr3_aa: CASSEGQSSGNTIYF; cdr3_nt: TGTGCCAGCAGTGAAGGACAGAGCTCTGGAAACACCATATATTTT
v_call: TRBV11-2; d_call: TRBD1; clone_size: NA; j_call: TRBJ1-3; cdr3_aa: CASSPRDRNSGNTIYF; cdr3_nt: TGTGCCAGCAGCCCCCGGGACAGAAACTCTGGAAACACCATATATTTT
v_call: TRBV20-1; d_call: NA; clone_size: NA; j_call: TRBJ2-5; cdr3_aa: CSARRETQYF; cdr3_nt: TGCAGTGCTAGGCGGGAGACCCAGTACTTC
v_call: TRBV5-1; d_call: NA; clone_size: NA; j_call: TRBJ2-1; cdr3_aa: CASSWTGSTAYNEQFF; cdr3_nt: TGCGCCAGCAGCTGGACCGGGAGTACGGCCTACAATGAGCAGTTCTTC
v_call: TRBV30; d_call: NA; clone_size: NA; j_call: TRBJ1-1; cdr3_aa: CAFRSDSMNTEAFF; cdr3_nt: TGTGCCTTCCGCTCCGACAGCATGAACACTGAAGCTTTCTTT
v_call: TRBV28; d_call: NA; clone_size: NA; j_call: TRBJ1-4; cdr3_aa: CASSLVGEKLFF; cdr3_nt: TGTGCCAGCAGTTTGGTCGGGGAAAAACTGTTTTTT
v_call: TRBV27; d_call: TRBD1; clone_size: NA; j_call: TRBJ2-7; cdr3_aa: CASSIWTGDREQYF; cdr3_nt: TGTGCCAGCAGTATATGGACAGGGGATCGCGAGCAGTACTTC
v_call: TRBV10-3; d_call: TRBD2; clone_size: NA; j_call: TRBJ2-1; cdr3_aa: CAISGGTSGYNEQFF; cdr3_nt: TGTGCCATCAGTGGGGGGACTAGCGGATACAATGAGCAGTTCTTC
v_call: TRBV18; d_call: NA; clone_size: NA; j_call: TRBJ2-1; cdr3_aa: CASSPPRGSLLGEQFF; cdr3_nt: TGTGCCAGCTCACCACCCCGGGGGTCCCTCTTGGGTGAGCAGTTCTTC
v_call: TRBV19; d_call: TRBD2; clone_size: NA; j_call: TRBJ2-1; cdr3_aa: CASHRGGGLYNEQFF; cdr3_nt: TGTGCCAGTCACCGGGGGGGCGGCCTCTACAATGAGCAGTTCTTC
v_call: TRBV11-2; d_call: TRBD2; clone_size: NA; j_call: TRBJ2-3; cdr3_aa: CASSLSVSSGSTDTQYF; cdr3_nt: TGTGCCAGCAGCTTATCTGTGTCTAGCGGAAGCACAGATACGCAGTATTTT
v_call: TRBV18; d_call: TRBD1; clone_size: NA; j_call: TRBJ1-2; cdr3_aa: CASLPGTGNYGYTF; cdr3_nt: TGTGCCAGCTTACCAGGGACAGGGAACTATGGCTACACCTTC
v_call: TRBV9; d_call: TRBD1; clone_size: NA; j_call: TRBJ1-6; cdr3_aa: CASSPGQGGHNNSPLHF; cdr3_nt: TGTGCCAGCAGCCCGGGACAGGGGGGGCACAATAATTCACCCCTCCACTTT
v_call: TRBV12-5; d_call: NA; clone_size: few; j_call: TRBJ2-5; cdr3_aa: CASGSGGVMETQYF; cdr3_nt: TGTGCTAGTGGTTCCGGAGGGGTTATGGAGACCCAGTACTTC
v_call: TRBV7-2; d_call: TRBD2; clone_size: NA; j_call: TRBJ2-2; cdr3_aa: CASSSSWEGLTGELFF; cdr3_nt: TGTGCCAGCAGCTCCTCTTGGGAGGGCCTCACCGGGGAGCTGTTTTTT
v_call: TRBV10-1; d_call: TRBD1; clone_size: few; j_call: TRBJ2-1; cdr3_aa: CASSRDRVNEQFF; cdr3_nt: TGCGCCAGCAGCAGGGACAGGGTTAATGAGCAGTTCTTC
v_call: TRBV5-4; d_call: NA; clone_size: NA; j_call: TRBJ2-2; cdr3_aa: CASSLVRGGTGELFF; cdr3_nt: TGTGCCAGCAGCTTAGTTAGGGGTGGGACCGGGGAGCTGTTTTTT
v_call: TRBV29-1; d_call: TRBD2; clone_size: NA; j_call: TRBJ2-3; cdr3_aa: CSVAGAASGRSPLSTDTQYF; cdr3_nt: TGCAGCGTTGCCGGGGCGGCTAGCGGGAGGTCACCTCTTAGCACAGATACGCAGTATTTT
v_call: TRBV9; d_call: TRBD1; clone_size: NA; j_call: TRBJ2-7; cdr3_aa: CASSTSGQSYEQYF; cdr3_nt: TGTGCCAGCAGCACCTCGGGACAGAGCTACGAGCAGTACTTC
v_call: TRBV19; d_call: TRBD2; clone_size: NA; j_call: TRBJ2-1; cdr3_aa: CASRRTSGRAGDEQFF; cdr3_nt: TGTGCCAGTAGGAGAACTAGCGGGAGGGCCGGGGATGAGCAGTTCTTC
v_call: TRBV19; d_call: TRBD1; clone_size: few; j_call: TRBJ1-2; cdr3_aa: CASSIRGQGQGNYGYTF; cdr3_nt: TGTGCCAGTAGTATAAGGGGCCAGGGACAGGGGAACTATGGCTACACCTTC